The 32 T cell receptor beta chains in this list originate from one sample, sequenced in a study of T cell repertoires in cytomegalovirus infection (dated by TCRdb to between 2019 and 2020). No antigen has been assigned to these receptors. The sample's treatment or condition, from its label and the paper: in vitro stimulation with specific CMV peptide epitopes to enrich CMV-specific T cells. Instrument used: Illumina HiSeq 1500. TCRdb reran the public reads through fastp at Q25 and MiXCR, keeping productive beta chains. Identical CDR3 proteins give one entry, which carries the most common genes and DNA. Counted in this sample were about 830,000 distinct CDR3 sequences; 32% of them appeared once. The ten largest make up 9.5% to 15% of the sample. The source was cultured CD8+ T cells from PBMCs, collected from culture after CMV antigen stimulation. The receptor set was obtained from a human donor in good health (CMV status not recorded). Some clones in this sample may be carry-over from other donors' samples.

This clonotype was picked up a small number of times. The J gene is TRBJ1-5, the V gene TRBV27, with D possibly TRBD1 on 6 matching bases. Germline V gene data show CDR1 as MNHEY and CDR2 as SMNVEV (reference sequence). The V end was cut by 1 base, the J end by 0 bases, with 16 bases between. CDR3 length: 18 amino acids. CDR3 DNA: TGTGCCAGCAGTTTATTTCCCCCTACAGGGAATAGCAATCAGCCCCAGCATTTT. It encodes CASSLFPPTGNSNQPQHF.

This clonotype was seen repeatedly, ten times or more. The CDR3 DNA sequence: TGTGCCAGCAGTGAACCACGTTTTGGCTACACCTTC. Its translation is CASSEPRFGYTF. V gene TRBV6-1 combines with J gene TRBJ1-2; no clear D. The CDR3 covers 12 residues. Germline assignment: CDR1 MNHNS and CDR2 SASEGT. V was trimmed by 2 bases and J by 7 bases, leaving 8 bases between them.

This chain links TRBV28 with TRBJ2-6, with D possibly TRBD1 on 5 matching bases. Trimming cost V 2 bases and J 0 bases, with 11 bases left between them. The CDR3 runs 17 residues. Germline V gives CDR1 MDHEN, CDR2 SYDVKM. Written as DNA, the CDR3 is TGTGCCAGCAGTTTAGGCCAGGGTCGCTCTGGGGCCAACGTCCTGACTTTC. Amino acid sequence: CASSLGQGRSGANVLTF.

CDR3 in amino acids: CASGFVGGDVEKLFF. CDR3 bases: TGTGCCAGCGGCTTTGTGGGGGGAGATGTTGAAAAACTGTTTTTT. The chain is built from TRBV4-2 and TRBJ1-4; perhaps TRBD1 as D (5 bases). Germline CDR1 LGHNA, CDR2 YNFKEQ. V was pared by 8 bases and J by 7 bases, with 20 bases between. This CDR3 spans 15 amino acids.

This CDR3 reads CASSLAGNGGETQYF. Written as DNA, the CDR3 is TGTGCCAGCAGTTTAGCCGGAAACGGGGGGGAGACCCAGTACTTC. This chain links TRBV27 with TRBJ2-5, with 7 bases that match TRBD2. The germline V gene encodes CDR1 MNHEY and CDR2 SMNVEV (reference sequence). The CDR3 spans 15 residues. V lost 2 bases to trimming and J lost 5 bases; unmatched junction nucleotides: 8.

The V gene is TRBV12-3 or TRBV12-4, the J gene TRBJ1-4; D is undetermined. CDR3 length: 17 residues. V shed 6 bases and J shed 0 bases, with 17 bases lying between them. The CDR3 nucleotides read TGTGCCAGCAGAGAACCCCCAGGATTACCAACTAATGAAAAACTGTTTTTT. It encodes CASREPPGLPTNEKLFF.

This clonotype has a single count. J is TRBJ2-1 and V is TRBV29-1; no firm D call. Between the trimmed V and J ends, which lost 4 bases and 1 base, there was a span of 8 bases. The CDR3 is made up of 13 amino acids. CDR1 is SQVTM, CDR2 ANQGSEA, per germline. DNA of the CDR3: TGCAGCGTTGCGGCAGCTTCCTACAATGAGCAGTTCTTC. The encoded protein is CSVAAASYNEQFF.

There are a few counts of this clonotype. V gene TRBV5-6 combines with J gene TRBJ2-1; possible D gene TRBD1, 6 bases. V was trimmed by 0 bases and J by 9 bases, leaving 10 bases between them. The CDR3 contains 13 residues. Germline CDR1 is SGHDT and CDR2 is YYEEEE. CDR3 sequence (DNA): TGTGCCAGCAGCTTGGTTGGGACACGTGAGCAGTTCTTC. It yields the protein CASSLVGTREQFF.

This clonotype has more than one count but fewer than ten. The V call is TRBV18, the J call TRBJ2-2; D uncertain. CDR3 length equals 18 residues. Germline V lookup: CDR1 KGHSH, CDR2 LQKENI. V gave up 6 bases and J gave up 0 bases, with 20 bases separating them. The CDR3 DNA reads TGTGCCAGCTCGGTCCATTCCCCTGGGCGAACGAACACCGGGGAGCTGTTTTTT. This sequence encodes CASSVHSPGRTNTGELFF.

The chain recombines TRBV12-3 or TRBV12-4 with TRBJ2-1; 9 nucleotides line up with TRBD2. This CDR3 spans 17 amino acids. Losses at the gene ends were 4 bases for V and 4 bases for J; bases not matched to a gene: 11. The CDR3 region is CASSYIFSGGAYNEQFF. The CDR3, as DNA: TGTGCCAGCAGTTACATCTTTAGCGGGGGAGCATACAATGAGCAGTTCTTC.

The rearrangement joins TRBV4-1 to TRBJ2-5; 11 bases match TRBD2. V lost 1 base to trimming and J lost 3 bases; unmatched junction nucleotides: 4. There are 16 residues in the CDR3. Germline V gene sequence: CDR1 MGHRA, CDR2 YSYEKL. CDR3 loop: CASSQAALAGEETQYF. Written as DNA, the CDR3 is TGCGCCAGCAGCCAAGCAGCACTAGCGGGGGAAGAGACCCAGTACTTC.

The V call is TRBV7-6, the J call TRBJ1-3, with 8 bases aligning to TRBD1. V gave up 5 bases and J gave up 0 bases; unmatched junction bases: 3. The CDR3 sequence is 15 residues long. Germline V gene lookup returns CDR1 SGHVS and CDR2 FNYEAQ. In DNA form, the CDR3 reads TGTGCCAGCAGCGCAGGGGGCCCCTCTGGAAACACCATATATTTT. Translated, it gives CASSAGGPSGNTIYF. The full variable domain, in which reference TRBV7-6 and TRBJ1-3 provide the parts outside the CDR3, is GAGVSQSPRYKVTKRGQDVALRCDPISGHVSLYWYRQALGQGPEFLTYFNYEAQQDKSGLPNDRFSAERPEGSISTLTIQRTEQRDSAMYRCASSAGGPSGNTIYFGEGSWLTVV.

This clonotype showed up just once. The chain links TRBV25-1 to TRBJ2-3; D may be TRBD2 (7 bases). The CDR3 totals 13 residues. The germline V gene has CDR1 MGHDK and CDR2 SYGVNS. The ends were cut back, 4 bases at V and 8 bases at J, with 13 bases in the middle. This chain's CDR3 is CASSVRGEGTQYF. In nucleotides, the CDR3 is TGTGCCAGCAGTGTGAGGGGGGAGGGTACGCAGTATTTT.

The rearrangement uses TRBV29-1 and TRBJ1-2; D ambiguous. This CDR3 region has 12 residues. V gave up 3 bases and J gave up 4 bases, with 9 bases separating them. Germline CDR1 and CDR2: SQVTM and ANQGSEA. CDR3 bases: TGCAGCGTTGAGACCAGCCGCTATGGCTACACCTTC. Protein: CSVETSRYGYTF.

In this sample, this clonotype turned up a few times. V is TRBV6-1 and J is TRBJ2-5; TRBD1 matches 7 bases. The CDR3 is 14 residues long. With V trimmed by 7 bases and J by 3 bases, 8 bases remained unmatched. Germline V CDR1 and CDR2: MNHNS, SASEGT. This CDR3 is CASTLPGQKETQYF. For the CDR3, the DNA is TGTGCCAGCACCCTCCCGGGACAGAAAGAGACCCAGTACTTC.

The chain has TRBV7-3 and TRBJ2-1; D is possibly TRBD2 (5 bases). This CDR3 region has 15 residues. Germline V CDR1 and CDR2: SGHTA, FQGTGA. The ends were cut back, 1 base at V and 5 bases at J, with 12 bases in the middle. Here the CDR3 DNA reads TGTGCCAGCAGCTTAATCCTAGCTCAAAACAATGAGCAGTTCTTC. Its protein is CASSLILAQNNEQFF.

The chain recombines TRBV4-2 with TRBJ1-2, with 7 bases aligning to TRBD1. The CDR3 has 15 residues. V was pared by 1 base and J by 3 bases, with 5 bases of the junction left unmatched. Germline V CDR1 and CDR2: LGHNA, YNFKEQ. The CDR3 DNA sequence: TGTGCCAGCAGCCAAGCCTTGCAGGGGGACTATGGCTACACCTTC. Encoded protein: CASSQALQGDYGYTF.

J is TRBJ2-3 and V is TRBV4-1; tentatively, D is TRBD1 or TRBD2 (5 bases each). Germline V gene lookup returns CDR1 MGHRA and CDR2 YSYEKL. Trimming shortened V by 6 bases and J by 2 bases, and 9 bases separated the two germline ends. The CDR3 runs 13 residues. The chain's CDR3 is CASRSGTTDTQYF. In nucleotides, the CDR3 is TGCGCCAGCAGGTCGGGGACCACAGATACGCAGTATTTT.

This clonotype was counted ten times or more. This chain links TRBV28 with TRBJ2-1; TRBD1 or TRBD2 may be the D gene (5 bases each). The germline V gene has CDR1 MDHEN and CDR2 SYDVKM. CDR3 length equals 15 residues. Trimming pared 2 bases from V and 2 bases from J, leaving 10 bases between. In nucleotides, the CDR3 is TGTGCCAGCAGTTTAGGGGGACGGACCTACAATGAGCAGTTCTTC. It is translated as CASSLGGRTYNEQFF.

The V call is TRBV12-3 or TRBV12-4, the J call TRBJ1-2; 7 bases align to TRBD1. CDR3 size: 11 residues. Germline trimming cut 8 bases from V and 7 bases from J; bases unmatched to any gene: 4. DNA of the CDR3: TGTGCCAGCGAAGGGGGCGCTGGCTACACCTTC. As protein: CASEGGAGYTF.

The chain recombines TRBV13 with TRBJ1-2; maybe TRBD1 (5 bases). The CDR3 loop spans 12 amino acids. The germline gives CDR1 PRHDT, CDR2 FYEKMQ (reference sequence). V shed 5 bases and J shed 6 bases, with 10 bases lying between them. Written as DNA, the CDR3 is TGTGCCAGCAGCCCGCAGGGAAATGGCTACACCTTC. Translating it yields CASSPQGNGYTF.

CDR3 DNA sequence: TGTGCCAGCAACTATGAGCAGTTCTTC. This gives the protein CASNYEQFF. The V gene is TRBV7-9, the J gene TRBJ2-1; D is ambiguous. Per germline, CDR1 SEHNR and CDR2 FQNEAQ (reference sequence). V gave up 7 bases and J gave up 8 bases, with 3 bases separating them. The CDR3 contains 9 residues.

This clonotype was counted many times. This sequence joins TRBV12-3 or TRBV12-4 and TRBJ2-1; D is unresolved. V lost 7 bases to trimming and J lost 6 bases, with 10 bases between them. CDR3 length: 12 residues. In DNA form, the CDR3 reads TGTGCCAGCACCCACGCGAGCAATGAGCAGTTCTTC. It translates to CASTHASNEQFF.

The chain combines TRBV27 with TRBJ1-4; a possible D gene is TRBD1 (5 bases). The germline V gene has CDR1 MNHEY and CDR2 SMNVEV (reference sequence). The germline V and J ends were trimmed by 2 bases and 5 bases, with 21 bases remaining between them. This CDR3 comprises 18 residues. The CDR3 is CASSLALGTGDSNEKLFF. CDR3 sequence (DNA): TGTGCCAGCAGTTTAGCCCTGGGGACGGGGGACTCGAATGAAAAACTGTTTTTT.

This chain links TRBV7-8 with TRBJ1-5; D gene ambiguous. Germline V CDR1 and CDR2: SGHVS, FQNEAQ. The V and J ends lost 7 bases and 4 bases respectively, with 17 bases between them. The CDR3 has 15 residues. The CDR3 region has the DNA TGTGCCAGCACATATGGCTTAGCAGCGAATCAGCCCCAGCATTTT. Translating it yields CASTYGLAANQPQHF.

This chain joins TRBV13 and TRBJ2-1, with 7 bases identical to TRBD1. V lost 5 bases, J lost 0 bases, and 7 bases stayed unmatched. The CDR3 length is 16 residues. The germline V gene encodes CDR1 PRHDT and CDR2 FYEKMQ (reference sequence). CDR3 coding DNA: TGTGCCAGCAGCCCCCTCAGGACAGGCTCCTACAATGAGCAGTTCTTC. This codes for CASSPLRTGSYNEQFF. Based on the CDR3 plus reference TRBV13 and TRBJ2-1, the full variable domain is AAGVIQSPRHLIKEKRETATLKCYPIPRHDTVYWYQQGPGQDPQFLISFYEKMQSDKGSIPDRFSAQQFSDYHSELNMSSLELGDSALYFCASSPLRTGSYNEQFFGPGTRLTVL.

This clonotype was detected only once. This chain links TRBV10-1 with TRBJ2-7; 9 bases line up with TRBD1. The CDR3 spans 17 residues. The germline V gene encodes CDR1 WNHNN and CDR2 SYGVQD (reference sequence). V lost 3 bases to trimming and J lost 3 bases; unmatched junction nucleotides: 12. CDR3 DNA: TGCGCCAGCAGTGAATCGATCTGGACAGGGGAAGGCTACGAGCAGTACTTC. It codes for CASSESIWTGEGYEQYF.

J is TRBJ1-5 and V is TRBV19; D may be TRBD1 (5 bases). Trimming took off 8 bases at V and 3 bases at J, with 11 bases between the two ends. The CDR3 is 13 amino acids. Germline V gene data show CDR1 as LNHDA and CDR2 as SQIVND (reference sequence). The DNA for the CDR3 is TGTGCCAGTCGTCACAGGACCAATCAGCCCCAGCATTTT. Amino acid sequence: CASRHRTNQPQHF.

The rearrangement joins TRBV7-9 to TRBJ1-2, with 8 bases identical to TRBD1. This CDR3 has 13 residues. V was clipped by 6 bases and J by 6 bases; unmatched bases: 6. Germline values: CDR1 SEHNR, CDR2 FQNEAQ (reference sequence). This chain's CDR3 is CASSPDREDGYTF. In DNA form, the CDR3 reads TGTGCCAGCAGTCCGGACAGGGAGGATGGCTACACCTTC.

The J gene is TRBJ1-2, the V gene TRBV7-9; unclear D gene. The CDR3 contains 15 residues. Germline V lookup: CDR1 SEHNR, CDR2 FQNEAQ (reference sequence). The V end was cut by 0 bases, the J end by 8 bases, with 16 bases between. CDR3 bases: TGTGCCAGCAGCTTAGCCTCGGGCCCTACGAGAGGCTACACCTTC. Its protein product is CASSLASGPTRGYTF.

The rearrangement links TRBV6-1 to TRBJ1-5, with 12 bases lining up with TRBD1. The CDR3 totals 14 residues. Germline-derived CDR1 and CDR2 are MNHNS and SASEGT. The V segment lost 7 bases and the J segment 6 bases; nucleotides outside the gene matches: 4. The CDR3 protein is CASTGTGGPQPQHF. The CDR3 DNA sequence: TGTGCCAGCACCGGGACAGGGGGCCCTCAGCCCCAGCATTTT.

This clonotype was picked up a small number of times. The chain has TRBV27 and TRBJ2-1, with 9 bases lining up with TRBD2. The CDR3 is made up of 15 amino acids. J lost 7 bases, V lost 5 bases, and 9 bases had no gene match. The V gene's germline CDR1 is MNHEY and CDR2 SMNVEV (reference sequence). The CDR3 loop is CASSLGSSGANEQFF. As DNA, the CDR3 is TGTGCCAGCAGTCTGGGGTCTAGCGGGGCTAATGAGCAGTTCTTC.